This T cell receptor beta chain was recovered during a study of T cells in women clearing cervical HPV infection. Generated by immunoSEQ multiplex PCR, the TCRdb table keeps only in-frame clones and is missing some. Its table lists tens of thousands of clones. This sequence was found in a woman aged 18 to 75 with a cervical HPV16 infection that either progressed to CIN3+ or cleared (not recorded which). Sequencing was done on a sample of blood buffy coat.

CDR3 residues: CASSRYGTGENEQFF. Partial CDR3 DNA: TGTGCCAGCAGCCGTTACGGGACAGGCGAAAATGAG. J is TRBJ2-1 and V is TRBV9; 8 positions agree with TRBD1. The read terminates 3 residues ahead of where the CDR3 ends, so the germline J gene completes it. The germline V gene encodes CDR1 SGDLS and CDR2 YYNGEE. The V and J ends lost 4 bases and 7 bases, in that order; junction bases with no gene match: 10. The CDR3 has 15 amino acids.